This entry is about one T cell receptor (beta chain). There is no known antigen for this receptor. Base qualities are not at hand, and no much larger clone is one base apart. Taken from the germline V gene, the CDR1 and CDR2 loops are MNHNS and SASEGT. Trimming takes 1 base off V and 1 base off J; junction bases not matched to a gene: 6. Measured from the cysteine to the phenylalanine, the CDR3 is 18 residues long. The only DNA kept is the CDR3, 54 bases in frame from the first base. The immunoSEQ Assay, a bias-controlled multiplex PCR, was used to amplify TCRbeta CDR3 regions from genomic DNA. Concerning the study's data processing: Nucleated cell counts per sample were estimated from amplification of reference gene primers within the assay. To quantify the absolute abundance of each unique TCRbeta CDR3 rearrangement, sequence reads were collapsed and filtered. For each sample, productive Simpson clonality was calculated by taking the square root of Simpson's diversity index across productive rearrangements. As stored in TCRdb, this immuneACCESS dataset retains in-frame rearrangements with V and J assigned. A fraction of the clones does not appear; measured against another copy, unresolved V genes explain less than half of the discrepancy, and the remainder lacks a known reason. Clone size and V and J calls were adopted from that table, with D and trimming inferred from the DNA. This sample is represented by fewer than 250,000 clones; roughly nine tenths of them were singletons. In total, the top ten clones hold about 1.1% of the sample.

The data belong to a study of blood T cell repertoires in COVID-19 (TCRdb year 2020). At the level of the whole study: Collaborator samples came from the United States, Italy and Spain and covered acute and convalescent phases of COVID-19. The prospective study material was composed of cDNA or gDNA derived from T cells, B-cell-depleted T cells, or PBMCs. The dataset comprised deeply sampled blood TCRbeta repertoires from subjects exposed to, actively infected with, or recovered from COVID-19. The repertoires were made available in a free public database intended to serve as a resource for research on the immune response to SARS-CoV-2. The samples were drawn from two sources: the first 160 participants of the ongoing ImmuneRACE study, and 1,254 subjects contributed by 6 global collaborators. A de-identified subject ID, COVID-19 status, age in years and sex were almost always included in the sample metadata. Where available, HLA class I and class II types were taken from metadata supplied by the sample provider and were not determined by assay-based typing.

What the work shows at the level of the full study, not this receptor alone: The amount of clinical and demographic metadata varied by source and participant and was provided uncurated.

The collaborating institutions used their own protocols to collect whole blood in K2EDTA tubes. For TCRbeta analysis, collaborator samples were shipped as frozen whole blood, as isolated PBMCs, or as DNA extracted from either sample type. This clonotype was obtained from a man in his thirties or forties with acute or convalescent COVID-19. This chain joins TRBV6-1 to TRBJ2-5, with 13 bases matching TRBD2. The source material was peripheral blood. CDR3 reads: CASSEVTSGGEIQETQYF. Here is the DNA: TGTGCCAGCAGTGAAGTAACTAGCGGGGGGGAAATCCAAGAGACCCAGTACTTC.